This note documents a single T cell receptor beta chain sequence. What it recognizes is unknown. PCR was performed using 60 Vbeta and 13 Jbeta primers. Libraries were prepared by immunoSEQ multiplex PCR; TCRdb keeps only in-frame clonotypes and omits some of them. The sample lists 100,000 to 150,000 clones, 75% to 90% occurring once. This record comes from a study of cytomegalovirus exposure and HLA in healthy donors. Across the study: Earlier work reported roughly 120 million unique TCR beta sequences from about 179 million T cells.

Study-level findings and limits: The authors confirmed in vitro that a few CMV-associated chains were specific for CMV antigens. In all likelihood, a cluster of highly shared sequence variants was a sequencing artifact. Prior analysis indicated that the majority of TCR beta V segments exhibited productivity approximately 87% or approximately 30% of the time.

The sample was PBMCs. The receptor comes from a man aged 35-49 years in good health and CMV-seronegative.

The CDR3: CASSHGQGVGEQYF. The CDR3, as DNA: TGCGCCAGCAGCCATGGACAGGGGGTTGGCGAGCAGTACTTC. The V and J genes are TRBV4-1 and TRBJ2-7, with TRBD1 identical over 10 bases. CDR1 and CDR2 from the germline V gene are MGHRA and YSYEKL. The length of the CDR3 is 14 residues. Trimming at V came to 3 bases and at J to 6 bases, leaving 5 bases not matched to a gene.